What follows describes a single TCR beta chain. The target antigen is unknown. The CDR3 loop spans 15 amino acids. This record belongs to a study of cytomegalovirus exposure and HLA in healthy donors. Whole-study results and caveats: Several top significant clusters appeared, in a later analysis, to be linked to common viral pathogens. A missense DCLRE1C variant was associated with V- and J-gene trimming of TCR beta chains in a later analysis, and an independent cohort replicated the association.

PCR employed 60 Vbeta and 13 Jbeta primers. Measured with immunoSEQ multiplex PCR; TCRdb has only the in-frame clones, and not every one. The sample has 100,000 to 120,000 clones, approximately 80% seen once. Sequencing was done on a sample of PBMCs. The sequence came from a man younger than 45 in good health and CMV-seronegative. This rearrangement joins TRBV21-1 to TRBJ2-7; the D call in the table, TRBD2, was not verified against the DNA. TRBV21-1 is an annotated pseudogene. The CDR3 reads CASRSSTGSSYEQYF. The DNA for the CDR3 is TGTGCCAGCAGATCCTCGACGGGAAGCTCCTACGAGCAGTACTTC.